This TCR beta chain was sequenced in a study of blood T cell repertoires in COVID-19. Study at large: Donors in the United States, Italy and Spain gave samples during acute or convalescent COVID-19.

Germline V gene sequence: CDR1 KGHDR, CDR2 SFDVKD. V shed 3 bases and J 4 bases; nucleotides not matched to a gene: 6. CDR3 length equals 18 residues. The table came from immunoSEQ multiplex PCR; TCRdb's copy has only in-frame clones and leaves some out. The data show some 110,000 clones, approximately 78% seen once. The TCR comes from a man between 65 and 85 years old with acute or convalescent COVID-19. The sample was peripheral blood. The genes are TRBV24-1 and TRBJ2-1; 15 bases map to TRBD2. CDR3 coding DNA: TGTGCCACCAGTGATCTACCCGGGACTAGCGGGAGGTACAATGAGCAGTTCTTC. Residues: CATSDLPGTSGRYNEQFF.